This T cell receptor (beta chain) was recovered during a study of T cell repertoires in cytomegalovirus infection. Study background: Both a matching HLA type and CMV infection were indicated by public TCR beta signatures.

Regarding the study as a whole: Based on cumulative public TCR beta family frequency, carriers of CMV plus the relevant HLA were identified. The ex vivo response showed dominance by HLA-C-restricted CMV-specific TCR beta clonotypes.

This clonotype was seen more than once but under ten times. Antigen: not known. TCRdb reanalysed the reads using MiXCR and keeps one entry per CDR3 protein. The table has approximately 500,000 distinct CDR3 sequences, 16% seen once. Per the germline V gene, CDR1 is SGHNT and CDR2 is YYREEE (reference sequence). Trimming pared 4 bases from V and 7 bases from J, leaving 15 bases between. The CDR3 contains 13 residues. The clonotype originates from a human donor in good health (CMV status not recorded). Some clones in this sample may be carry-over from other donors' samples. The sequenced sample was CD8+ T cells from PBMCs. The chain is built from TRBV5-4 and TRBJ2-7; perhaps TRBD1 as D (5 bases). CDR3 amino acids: CASSNEQALEQYF. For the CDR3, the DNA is TGTGCCAGCAGCAATGAACAGGCTTTGGAGCAGTACTTC.